This passage covers 12 T cell receptor beta chains from one sample sequenced in a study of OX40 agonist ivuxolimab in advanced cancers. The assay was immunoSEQ multiplex PCR, and TCRdb's table has in-frame clones only and misses some. The sample has approximately 39,000 clones, more than 75% seen once. Sequenced here: CD4+ or CD8+ T cells sorted from blood, sampled in a trial of the OX40 agonist ivuxolimab. Every receptor here comes from an adult with an advanced solid tumor such as melanoma, head and neck, liver or kidney cancer.

The gene calls are TRBV10-3 and TRBJ2-7; tentative D call: TRBD2 (5 bases). CDR1 is ENHRY and CDR2 is SYGVKD in the germline V gene. The V end lost 6 bases, the J end lost 0 bases, and 12 bases lay between the germline ends. This CDR3 comprises 14 residues. CDR3 amino acids: CAIRLDGSSYEQYF. CDR3 DNA: TGTGCCATCAGGCTAGATGGGAGCTCCTACGAGCAGTACTTC.

The chain is built from TRBV18 and TRBJ1-3, with 9 bases fitting TRBD1. The J segment lost 4 bases and the V segment lost 1 base, leaving 17 bases of the junction unmatched. Germline CDR1 and CDR2: KGHSH and LQKENI. There are 20 residues in the CDR3. The CDR3 coding sequence is TGTGCCAGCTCACCACTGCTGCCACAGGGGGCCGACGACAAAGGAAACACCATATATTTT. This translates into CASSPLLPQGADDKGNTIYF.

The chain uses TRBV14 and TRBJ2-7; D is possibly TRBD1 (5 bases). Trimming cost V 6 bases and J 1 base, with 13 bases left between them. The germline CDR1 and CDR2 sequences are SGHDN and FVKESK. The CDR3 spans 14 residues. The CDR3 DNA is TGTGCCAGCAGACCCACCACAGGTTCCTACGAGCAGTACTTC. Its translation is CASRPTTGSYEQYF. Supplemented by reference TRBV14 and TRBJ2-7, the full variable domain reads EAGVTQFPSHSVIEKGQTVTLRCDPISGHDNLYWYRRVMGKEIKFLLHFVKESKQDESGMPNNRFLAERTGGTYSTLKVQPAELEDSGVYFCASRPTTGSYEQYFGPGTRLTVT.

The rearrangement joins TRBV9 to TRBJ2-1, with TRBD1 matching 7 bases. CDR3 size: 13 residues. CDR1 and CDR2 from the germline V gene are SGDLS and YYNGEE. The V and J ends lost 0 bases and 8 bases, in that order; junction bases with no gene match: 2. CDR3 sequence reads: CASSVGGGDEQFF. The CDR3 bases are TGTGCCAGCAGCGTAGGAGGGGGCGATGAGCAGTTCTTC.

In its sample, this clone was seen a few times. This chain links TRBV19 with TRBJ2-1, with 9 bases matching TRBD2. Per germline, CDR1 LNHDA and CDR2 SQIVND (reference sequence). V lost 2 bases, J lost 4 bases, and 9 bases stayed unmatched. The CDR3 covers 17 residues. The DNA for the CDR3 is TGTGCCAGTAGTATAATTGCTAGCGGGATTTCTTACAATGAGCAGTTCTTC. Protein sequence: CASSIIASGISYNEQFF.

This clone appeared once. The gene calls are TRBV6-1 and TRBJ1-2; D is unclear. V was pared by 3 bases and J by 7 bases, with 6 bases between. The CDR3 totals 11 residues. Germline V gene sequence: CDR1 MNHNS, CDR2 SASEGT. This chain's CDR3 is CASSDGGGYTF. DNA for the CDR3: TGTGCCAGCAGTGACGGCGGTGGCTACACCTTC.

This clone appeared a few times. V gene TRBV11-2 combines with J gene TRBJ2-7; D is unclear. This CDR3 comprises 14 residues. Germline CDR1 SGHAT, CDR2 FQNNGV. The ends were cut back, 3 bases at V and 3 bases at J, with 12 bases in the middle. CDR3 region: CASSFGGEVYEQYF. Here the CDR3 DNA reads TGTGCCAGCAGCTTTGGTGGCGAGGTCTACGAGCAGTACTTC.

The rearrangement links TRBV11-2 to TRBJ1-1, with TRBD1 as a possible D gene (6 bases). CDR1 SGHAT and CDR2 FQNNGV come from the germline V gene. The CDR3 covers 15 residues. Trimming removed 1 base at V and 3 bases at J, with 12 bases between. The CDR3 region has the DNA TGTGCCAGCAGCTTAGTGAGGGGGGGATACACTGAAGCTTTCTTT. Translated, it gives CASSLVRGGYTEAFF. Together with reference TRBV11-2 and TRBJ1-1, the CDR3 gives the full variable domain: EAGVAQSPRYKIIEKRQSVAFWCNPISGHATLYWYQQILGQGPKLLIQFQNNGVVDDSQLPKDRFSAERLKGVDSTLKIQPAKLEDSAVYLCASSLVRGGYTEAFFGQGTRLTVV.

V gene TRBV2 combines with J gene TRBJ1-4; possible D gene TRBD1, 5 bases. Per the germline V gene, CDR1 is SNHLY and CDR2 is FYNNEI. The CDR3 covers 15 residues. V was clipped by 6 bases and J by 7 bases, with 18 bases between them. The CDR3 nucleotides are TGTGCCAGCAGCGGAGCCCCGGGGCTGGGTGAAAAACTGTTTTTT. This encodes CASSGAPGLGEKLFF.

The genes are TRBV15 and TRBJ2-1, with D tentatively TRBD2 (5 bases). The ends were cut back, 1 base at V and 3 bases at J, with 19 bases in the middle. CDR1 is LNHNV, CDR2 YYDKDF, per germline (reference sequence). The CDR3 totals 18 residues. CDR3: CATSRGWVGSDFYNEQFF. The CDR3 DNA is TGTGCCACCAGCAGAGGATGGGTTGGGAGTGATTTCTACAATGAGCAGTTCTTC.

Of note for this clone: Other DNA sequences of this sample code for an identical CDR3. This sequence joins TRBV9 and TRBJ2-3, with 8 bases fitting TRBD1. The CDR3 is 14 residues long. The V gene's germline CDR1 is SGDLS and CDR2 YYNGEE. J lost 4 bases, V lost 3 bases, and 4 bases had no gene match. For the CDR3, the DNA is TGTGCCAGCAGCGCCGGACAGGGCCCAGATACGCAGTATTTT. This sequence encodes CASSAGQGPDTQYF.

This clone has more than one count but fewer than ten. This chain joins TRBV28 and TRBJ1-5; D not resolved. Germline V CDR1 and CDR2: MDHEN, SYDVKM. This CDR3 is 16 amino acids long. Deletions cut 1 base from V and 6 bases from J, with 16 bases between. In DNA, the CDR3 is TGTGCCAGCAGTTTATATGCCCCTGAGGTGAGTCAGCCCCAGCATTTT. This translates into CASSLYAPEVSQPQHF.